These 30 T cell receptor beta chains share one sample of origin, sequenced in a study of T cell responses to AZD1222 COVID-19 vaccine. Sequencing used immunoSEQ multiplex PCR; TCRdb keeps in-frame clones, though not all of them. The sample has 100,000 or so clones; 70% to 90% are singletons. Sample: peripheral blood, taken on day 0 of AZD1222 vaccination. The receptors here all came from an adult in good health.

The chain recombines TRBV7-3 with TRBJ1-5, with a tentative D call TRBD1 (5 bases). The length of the CDR3 is 14 residues. CDR1 is SGHTA and CDR2 is FQGTGA in the germline V gene. The germline V and J ends were trimmed by 1 base and 5 bases, with 9 bases remaining between them. CDR3 sequence: CASSLRSTDQPQHF. As DNA, the CDR3 is TGTGCCAGCAGCTTAAGGTCGACAGATCAGCCCCAGCATTTT. Full variable domain (missing parts from reference TRBV7-3 and TRBJ1-5): GAGVSQTPSNKVTEKGKYVELRCDPISGHTALYWYRQSLGQGPEFLIYFQGTGAADDSGLPNDRFFAVRPEGSVSTLKIQRTERGDSAVYLCASSLRSTDQPQHFGDGTRLSIL.

The CDR3 nucleotides read TGTGCCATCAGTGAACTTATGGGTGGCTACACCTTC. Amino acid sequence: CAISELMGGYTF. This chain joins TRBV10-3 and TRBJ1-2; D unclear. CDR1 ENHRY and CDR2 SYGVKD come from the germline V gene. Trimming cost V 3 bases and J 7 bases, with 9 bases left between them. The CDR3 is made up of 12 amino acids.

J is TRBJ2-5 and V is TRBV11-1, with a weak D call TRBD1 (6 bases). CDR1 and CDR2 from the germline V gene are SGHAT and FQDESV (reference sequence). CDR3 length equals 14 residues. Trimming cost V 5 bases and J 5 bases, with 15 bases left between them. CDR3 sequence reads: CASSQQGGGETQYF. CDR3 sequence (DNA): TGTGCCAGCAGCCAACAGGGTGGTGGGGAGACCCAGTACTTC.

V is TRBV5-8 and J is TRBJ1-1; possible D gene TRBD1, 6 bases. In germline, CDR1 is SGHTS, CDR2 YDEGEE. This CDR3 comprises 13 residues. Trimming removed 10 bases at V and 1 base at J, with 14 bases between. Here the CDR3 reads CASAGQPNTEAFF. CDR3 coding DNA: TGTGCCTCAGCCGGACAGCCGAACACTGAAGCTTTCTTT.

V gene TRBV11-2 combines with J gene TRBJ2-1, with D possibly being TRBD1 or TRBD2 (5 bases each). This CDR3 is built from 16 residues. The germline gives CDR1 SGHAT, CDR2 FQNNGV. Trimming removed 6 bases from V and 0 bases from J, with 15 bases in between. CDR3 coding DNA: TGTGCCAGCAGGTTCAGTTTGGGGGACTCCTACAATGAGCAGTTCTTC. This codes for CASRFSLGDSYNEQFF.

J is TRBJ2-3 and V is TRBV11-3; 10 nucleotides match TRBD1. V shed 5 bases, J shed 2 bases, and the junction held 4 bases outside the gene matches. The germline V gene encodes CDR1 SGHNT and CDR2 YENEEA. The CDR3 runs to 15 residues. The CDR3 region has the DNA TGTGCCAGCAGCCCAAGACAGGGGGCCACAGATACGCAGTATTTT. Translation gives CASSPRQGATDTQYF.

The chain links TRBV7-2 to TRBJ1-2; 7 bases map to TRBD1. This CDR3 comprises 13 residues. The junction had 2 bases not matched to a gene; V was cut back by 5 bases and J by 2 bases. CDR1 SGHTA and CDR2 FQGNSA come from the germline V gene. The CDR3 coding sequence is TGTGCCAGCAGCGGGACAGAAAACTATGGCTACACCTTC. Its protein is CASSGTENYGYTF.

The chain is built from TRBV29-1 and TRBJ1-1; 9 bases align to TRBD1. The CDR3 extends over 13 amino acids. Germline V lookup: CDR1 SQVTM, CDR2 ANQGSEA. V shed 2 bases and J 7 bases; nucleotides not matched to a gene: 5. The CDR3 DNA reads TGCAGCGTTGAAAAAGTGACAGGGGGTGAAGCTTTCTTT. Residues: CSVEKVTGGEAFF.

V is TRBV7-9 and J is TRBJ2-3; weak D call: TRBD1 (6 bases). With 4 bases removed from V and 1 base from J, the gap between germline ends came to 12 bases. This CDR3 comprises 15 residues. The V gene's germline CDR1 is SEHNR and CDR2 FQNEAQ (reference sequence). The CDR3 DNA sequence: TGTGCCAGCAGCTACCGGGACACTCGCACAGATACGCAGTATTTT. Amino acid sequence: CASSYRDTRTDTQYF.

The V call is TRBV23-1, the J call TRBJ2-3; D possibly corresponds to TRBD2 (5 bases). TRBV23-1 carries the ORF label, with uncertain function. CDR3 size: 17 residues. V was trimmed by 0 bases and J by 4 bases, leaving 17 bases between them. Here the CDR3 reads CASSQSSFEGEADTQYF. The CDR3 coding sequence is TGCGCCAGCAGTCAATCATCCTTTGAGGGAGAGGCAGATACGCAGTATTTT.

V is TRBV27 and J is TRBJ1-6, with a tentative D call TRBD1 (6 bases). The ends were cut back, 0 bases at V and 6 bases at J, with 12 bases in the middle. Germline V gene sequence: CDR1 MNHEY, CDR2 SMNVEV (reference sequence). The CDR3 has 16 amino acids. CDR3 residues: CASSLSIGGLNSPLHF. CDR3 in DNA: TGTGCCAGCAGTTTATCGATCGGGGGCCTTAATTCACCCCTCCACTTT.

The V and J genes are TRBV9 and TRBJ2-7; D is undetermined. The CDR3 sequence is 15 residues long. Deletions cut 0 bases from V and 4 bases from J, with 14 bases between. Germline loops: CDR1 SGDLS, CDR2 YYNGEE. CDR3 residues: CASSVEATSPYEQYF. The DNA of the CDR3 is TGTGCCAGCAGCGTAGAGGCGACTTCACCTTACGAGCAGTACTTC. The full variable domain, completed using reference TRBV9 and TRBJ2-7, is DSGVTQTPKHLITATGQRVTLRCSPRSGDLSVYWYQQSLDQGLQFLIQYYNGEERAKGNILERFSAQQFPDLHSELNLSSLELGDSALYFCASSVEATSPYEQYFGPGTRLTVT.

The chain recombines TRBV19 with TRBJ2-1, with 13 bases that match TRBD2. The length of the CDR3 is 14 residues. V shed 4 bases and J 8 bases; nucleotides not matched to a gene: 2. Per the germline V gene, CDR1 is LNHDA and CDR2 is SQIVND (reference sequence). Here the CDR3 DNA reads TGTGCCAGTAGTAGGACTAGCGGGAGTGATGAGCAGTTCTTC. It specifies CASSRTSGSDEQFF.

The rearrangement uses TRBV7-3 and TRBJ1-6, with TRBD1 identical over 9 bases. Germline V gene data show CDR1 as SGHTA and CDR2 as FQGTGA. This CDR3 has 15 residues. Unmatched junction bases numbered 9, after V lost 5 bases and J lost 10 bases. The CDR3 protein is CASSAVPGQGSPLHF. The CDR3 DNA reads TGTGCCAGCAGCGCCGTCCCGGGACAGGGATCACCCCTCCACTTT.

This clone was detected only once. CDR3: CASKQGDIQPQHF. The CDR3 DNA follows: TGTGCCAGCAAGCAGGGTGATATTCAGCCCCAGCATTTT. The chain couples TRBV6-6 to TRBJ1-5, with D perhaps TRBD1 (5 bases). Germline-derived CDR1 and CDR2 are MNHNY and SVGAGI (reference sequence). This CDR3 contains 13 residues. V shed 7 bases and J shed 6 bases, with 13 bases lying between them.

This clone has just a few counts. The chain is built from TRBV3-1 (or the pseudogene TRBV3-2) and TRBJ1-1; D is uncertain. CDR1 and CDR2 (germline): LGHDT, YNNKEL (reference sequence). Between the trimmed V and J ends, which lost 4 bases and 0 bases, there was a span of 12 bases. This CDR3 comprises 15 residues. CDR3 amino acids: CASSPRELMNTEAFF. The CDR3 DNA reads TGTGCCAGCAGCCCCCGAGAATTGATGAACACTGAAGCTTTCTTT.

The rearrangement links TRBV9 to TRBJ2-3; the match to TRBD2 covers 11 bases. Trimming took 3 bases from V and 5 from J; bases not matched to a gene: 2. The V gene's germline CDR1 is SGDLS and CDR2 YYNGEE. CDR3 length equals 14 residues. CDR3 region: CASSGTSGLDTQYF. CDR3 DNA sequence: TGTGCCAGCAGCGGGACTAGCGGGCTAGATACGCAGTATTTT.

V and J are TRBV29-1 and TRBJ1-3; 11 bases map to TRBD1. V lost 4 bases to trimming and J lost 9 bases; unmatched junction nucleotides: 11. Germline V gene data show CDR1 as SQVTM and CDR2 as ANQGSEA. CDR3 length equals 15 residues. CDR3 in amino acids: CSVVRDRGYSATIYF. The CDR3 region has the DNA TGCAGCGTTGTAAGGGACAGGGGGTATTCAGCCACCATATATTTT.

This clone has just a few counts. CDR3 sequence: CASSLDEWATEAFF. CDR3 in DNA: TGTGCCAGCAGCTTAGATGAGTGGGCCACTGAAGCTTTCTTT. J is TRBJ1-1 and V is TRBV5-5; no firm D call. Germline V gene data show CDR1 as SGHKS and CDR2 as YYEKEE (reference sequence). This CDR3 is built from 14 residues. The ends were cut back, 2 bases at V and 4 bases at J, with 12 bases in the middle.

The J gene is TRBJ2-3, the V gene TRBV10-3; the match to TRBD2 covers 12 bases. CDR1 is ENHRY, CDR2 SYGVKD, per germline. The V segment lost 6 bases and the J segment 2 bases; nucleotides outside the gene matches: 6. The CDR3 covers 16 residues. CDR3 amino acids: CAISPGLAGDTDTQYF. CDR3 in DNA: TGTGCCATCAGCCCGGGACTAGCGGGCGACACAGATACGCAGTATTTT.

The chain is built from TRBV4-1 and TRBJ1-6; D might be TRBD1 (5 bases). V gave up 0 bases and J gave up 8 bases, with 8 bases separating them. Germline lookup yields CDR1 MGHRA and CDR2 YSYEKL. The CDR3 loop spans 14 amino acids. The DNA for the CDR3 is TGCGCCAGCAGCCAAGACAGGGTTGATTCACCCCTCCACTTT. Its translation: CASSQDRVDSPLHF.

V is TRBV5-4 and J is TRBJ2-2; D unclear. Trimming took 1 base from V and 0 from J, leaving 4 bases between them. This CDR3 is 14 amino acids long. Germline loops: CDR1 SGHNT, CDR2 YYREEE (reference sequence). In DNA, the CDR3 is TGTGCCAGCAGCTTGTCGACGAACACCGGGGAGCTGTTTTTT. Protein sequence: CASSLSTNTGELFF.

This clone was counted once. The V call is TRBV6-1, the J call TRBJ2-7; 15 bases map to TRBD2. J lost 3 bases, V lost 4 bases, and 13 bases had no gene match. This CDR3 region has 19 residues. The V gene's germline CDR1 is MNHNS and CDR2 SASEGT. The CDR3 DNA sequence: TGTGCCAGCAGTGGTGGCTCGGGACTAGCGGGAGGTATTATCTACGAGCAGTACTTC. Translation: CASSGGSGLAGGIIYEQYF.

The rearrangement uses TRBV25-1 and TRBJ1-1; D is perhaps TRBD1 (6 bases). This CDR3 contains 14 residues. The germline CDR1 and CDR2 sequences are MGHDK and SYGVNS. V was clipped by 0 bases and J by 11 bases, with 16 bases between them. CDR3 sequence: CASSEYSRGVQAFF. CDR3 bases: TGTGCCAGCAGTGAATATTCCAGGGGAGTTCAGGCTTTCTTT.

CDR3 DNA: TGTGCCACCAGTGACTTCGGACTAGCGGGAGGGCCTGGTACGCAGTATTTT. This codes for CATSDFGLAGGPGTQYF. The chain carries TRBV24-1 and TRBJ2-3, with 15 bases aligning to TRBD2. Looked up from germline, CDR1 is KGHDR and CDR2 is SFDVKD. This CDR3 has 17 residues. After removal of 4 bases from V and 8 bases from J, the junction contained 9 bases not matched to a gene.

This chain connects TRBV2 to TRBJ1-2; 10 bases are a match to TRBD1. V trimming: 0 bases; J trimming: 5 bases; junction bases outside the gene matches: 6. CDR1 SNHLY and CDR2 FYNNEI come from the germline V gene. The CDR3 sequence is 16 residues long. Here the CDR3 DNA reads TGTGCCAGCAGTGAAGCGCTGACAGGGGGCGGGTATGGCTACACCTTC. Residues: CASSEALTGGGYGYTF.

V and J are TRBV2 and TRBJ1-4; D gene uncertain. Trimming removed 5 bases from V and 8 bases from J, with 9 bases in between. CDR3 length equals 12 residues. The germline gives CDR1 SNHLY, CDR2 FYNNEI. The CDR3 sequence is CASSTDQEKLFF. The DNA for the CDR3 is TGTGCCAGCAGTACGGACCAAGAAAAACTGTTTTTT.

V is TRBV11-2 and J is TRBJ2-3, with D perhaps matching TRBD2 (5 bases). Germline CDR1 SGHAT, CDR2 FQNNGV. V was cut by 4 bases and J by 3 bases, with 14 bases left in between. The CDR3 length is 15 residues. The CDR3 DNA sequence: TGTGCCAGCAGCTCCTTCCCGGACTCTACAGATACGCAGTATTTT. Translation gives CASSSFPDSTDTQYF.

The rearrangement joins TRBV10-3 to TRBJ1-2; D call uncertain. Germline CDR1 reads ENHRY; CDR2 reads SYGVKD. The V and J ends lost 0 bases and 2 bases respectively, with 4 bases between them. CDR3 length: 13 amino acids. The CDR3 nucleotides read TGTGCCATCAGTGAGTCAGGCAACTATGGCTACACCTTC. It yields the protein CAISESGNYGYTF.

This chain links TRBV18 with TRBJ1-2, with D hard to call. The CDR3 totals 14 residues. The germline V and J ends were trimmed by 0 bases and 0 bases, with 5 bases remaining between them. Germline-derived CDR1 and CDR2 are KGHSH and LQKENI. The CDR3 is CASSPPTSNYGYTF. CDR3 nucleotide sequence: TGTGCCAGCTCACCACCAACGTCTAACTATGGCTACACCTTC.